The 2 T cell receptor beta chains presented below share a single source sample, sequenced in a study of T-cell reconstitution after alpha-beta-depleted transplantation in children listed by TCRdb under 2016. The library was made by PCR. Data came from an Illumina HiSeq 2500. TCR library preparation used molecular barcoding, with unique molecular identifiers applied to normalize quantification of the TCRbeta repertoire. TCRdb trimmed public reads at Q25 via fastp, called clones via MiXCR and kept in-frame beta chains. Identical CDR3 proteins give one entry, which carries the most common genes and DNA. The sample has 190,000 or so distinct CDR3 sequences on record, approximately 7% of them singletons. The biggest ten clones account for around 3.1% of the sample. This specimen consisted of PBMCs from the stem cell graft donor, obtained from the stem cell graft. The receptors were sampled from a human donor who donated a stem cell graft to a child with Wiskott-Aldrich syndrome.

In this sample, this clonotype turned up many times. V usage is TRBV6-5 and J usage is TRBJ1-1; 7 positions match TRBD1. The junction had 5 bases not matched to a gene; V was cut back by 2 bases and J by 2 bases. Per the germline V gene, CDR1 is MNHEY and CDR2 is SVGAGI. The CDR3 totals 15 residues. DNA of the CDR3: TGTGCCAGCAGTTACGGGACAGCGAGTAACACTGAAGCTTTCTTT. It encodes CASSYGTASNTEAFF.

This clonotype was detected ten times or more. The chain carries TRBV20-1 and TRBJ1-3, with no clear D. CDR1 is DFQATT, CDR2 SNEGSKA, per germline (reference sequence). The CDR3 runs to 15 residues. Trimming took off 0 bases at V and 0 bases at J, with 9 bases between the two ends. CDR3 bases: TGCAGTGCTAGAGATTTGGAGGCCTCTGGAAACACCATATATTTT. Its translation is CSARDLEASGNTIYF.